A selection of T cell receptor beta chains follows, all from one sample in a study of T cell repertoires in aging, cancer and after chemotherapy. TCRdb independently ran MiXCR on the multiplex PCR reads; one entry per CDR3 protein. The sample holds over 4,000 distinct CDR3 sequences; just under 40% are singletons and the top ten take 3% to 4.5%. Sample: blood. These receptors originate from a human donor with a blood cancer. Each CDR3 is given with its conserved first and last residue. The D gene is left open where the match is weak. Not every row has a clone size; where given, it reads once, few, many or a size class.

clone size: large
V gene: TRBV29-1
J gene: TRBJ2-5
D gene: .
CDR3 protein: CSGLIPDLGETQYF
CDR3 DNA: TGCAGCGGCCTGATCCCCGACTTAGGGGAGACCCAGTACTTC

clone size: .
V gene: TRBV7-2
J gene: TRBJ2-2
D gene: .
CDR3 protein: CASSLTTVPGQAFF
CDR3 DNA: TGTGCCAGCAGCTTAACCACCGTCCCGGGGCAAGCGTTTTTT

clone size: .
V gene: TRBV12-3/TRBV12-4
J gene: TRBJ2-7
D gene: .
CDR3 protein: CASSFSGISYEQYF
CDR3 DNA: TGTGCCAGCAGTTTTTCAGGGATATCCTACGAGCAGTACTTC

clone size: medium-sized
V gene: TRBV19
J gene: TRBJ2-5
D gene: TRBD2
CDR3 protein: CASSILAGGPETQYF
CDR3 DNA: TGTGCCAGTAGTATTCTAGCGGGAGGGCCTGAGACCCAGTACTTC

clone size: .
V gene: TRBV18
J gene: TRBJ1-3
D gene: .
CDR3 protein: CASSPWGPGSGNTIYF
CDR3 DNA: TGTGCCAGCTCACCTTGGGGCCCGGGCTCTGGAAACACCATATATTTT

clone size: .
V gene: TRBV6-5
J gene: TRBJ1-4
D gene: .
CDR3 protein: CASTPGCNEKLFF
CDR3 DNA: TGTGCCAGCACGCCAGGCTGTAATGAAAAACTGTTTTTT

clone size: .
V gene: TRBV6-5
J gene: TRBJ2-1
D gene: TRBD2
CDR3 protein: CASSYSIAGAGEQFF
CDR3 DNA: TGTGCCAGCAGTTACTCGATAGCGGGAGCCGGGGAGCAGTTCTTC

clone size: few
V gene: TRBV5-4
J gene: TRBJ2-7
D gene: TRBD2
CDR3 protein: CASSLGLAGPGNEQYF
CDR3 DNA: TGTGCCAGCAGCCTAGGACTAGCGGGGCCAGGGAACGAGCAGTACTTC

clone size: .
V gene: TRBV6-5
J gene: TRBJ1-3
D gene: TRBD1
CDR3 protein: CASSSDRGHGNTIYF
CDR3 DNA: TGTGCCAGCAGTTCGGACAGGGGCCACGGAAACACCATATATTTT

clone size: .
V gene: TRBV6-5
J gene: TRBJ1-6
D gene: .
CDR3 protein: CASSDRSWTSGDSPLHF
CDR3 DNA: TGTGCCAGCAGTGACAGATCCTGGACATCGGGAGATTCACCCCTCCACTTT

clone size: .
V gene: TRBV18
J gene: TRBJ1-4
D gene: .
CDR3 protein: CASSPREVNEKLFF
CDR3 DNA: TGTGCCAGCTCACCACGTGAAGTCAATGAAAAACTGTTTTTT

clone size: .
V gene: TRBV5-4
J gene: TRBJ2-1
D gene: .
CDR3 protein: CASSFQAIGEQFF
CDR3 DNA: TGTGCCAGCAGCTTCCAAGCGATTGGTGAGCAGTTCTTC

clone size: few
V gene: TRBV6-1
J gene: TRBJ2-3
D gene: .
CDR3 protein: CASRDFTDTQYF
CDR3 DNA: TGTGCCAGCAGGGACTTCACAGATACGCAGTATTTT